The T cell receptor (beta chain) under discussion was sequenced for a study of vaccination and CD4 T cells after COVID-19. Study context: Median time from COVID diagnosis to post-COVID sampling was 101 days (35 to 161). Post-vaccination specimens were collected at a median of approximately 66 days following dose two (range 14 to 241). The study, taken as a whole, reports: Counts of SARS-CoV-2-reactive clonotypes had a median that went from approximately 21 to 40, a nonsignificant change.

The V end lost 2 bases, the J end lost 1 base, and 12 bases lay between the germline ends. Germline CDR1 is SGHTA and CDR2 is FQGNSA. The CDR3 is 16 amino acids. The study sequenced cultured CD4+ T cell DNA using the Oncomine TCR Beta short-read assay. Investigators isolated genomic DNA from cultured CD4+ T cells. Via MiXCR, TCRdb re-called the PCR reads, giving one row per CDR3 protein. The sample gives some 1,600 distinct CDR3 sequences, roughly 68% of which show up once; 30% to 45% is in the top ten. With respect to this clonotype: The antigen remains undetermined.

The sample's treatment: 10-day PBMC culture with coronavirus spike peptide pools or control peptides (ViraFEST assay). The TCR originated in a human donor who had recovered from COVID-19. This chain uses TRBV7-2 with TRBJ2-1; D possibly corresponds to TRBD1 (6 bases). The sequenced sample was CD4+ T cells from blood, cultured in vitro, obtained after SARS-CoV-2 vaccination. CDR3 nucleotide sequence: TGTGCCAGCAGCTTAACCGGGACACTTTCCTACAATGAGCAGTTCTTC. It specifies CASSLTGTLSYNEQFF.